The clone carrying this T cell receptor (beta chain) was seen only once. The sample is drawn from a study of shared clonotypes between healthy human individuals. Germline CDR1 is MNHEY and CDR2 is SMNVEV (reference sequence). With V trimmed by 5 bases and J by 4 bases, 25 bases remained unmatched. The CDR3 contains 22 residues. The study separated CD4+ cells into CD45RA+ naive and CD45RA-negative memory subsets. The data were produced by immunoSEQ multiplex PCR, yet TCRdb's version contains in-frame clones alone and is incomplete. The data contain under 1,100,000 clones, approximately 78% of them singletons.

This sequence joins TRBV27 and TRBJ2-2, with TRBD2 matching 10 bases. The sample comprised memory CD4+ T cells from PBMCs. Documented subset: CD45RA-negative fraction. The receptor's source is a man aged 18-30 years in good health. Some clones in this sample may be carry-over from other donors' samples. The CDR3 sequence: CASSPPRDTTLSGRAVTGELFF. DNA of the CDR3: TGTGCCAGCAGTCCTCCCCGGGACACGACCTTAAGCGGGAGGGCCGTCACCGGGGAGCTGTTTTTT.